These 19 T cell receptor beta chains share one sample of origin, sequenced in a study of neurological immune-mediated disorders. Indicated time point: longitudinal time-point 1 (baseline). TCRdb ran MiXCR on the 5' RACE reads and lists one entry per CDR3 protein. The sample has tens of thousands of distinct CDR3 sequences, more than 3% seen once. Sequencing was done on a sample of PBMCs. These receptor sequences come from a woman aged 55-70 years with multiple sclerosis.

This clonotype was counted many times. The J gene is TRBJ2-5, the V gene TRBV7-2; the D is unclear. Germline V CDR1 and CDR2: SGHTA, FQGNSA. V lost 3 bases and J lost 7, with 15 bases in between. The CDR3 is made up of 14 amino acids. CDR3 loop: CASSFEDQVGTQYF. The CDR3 region has the DNA TGTGCCAGCAGCTTTGAGGACCAGGTGGGGACCCAGTACTTC.

This clonotype showed up many times. V gene TRBV7-9 combines with J gene TRBJ1-1; TRBD1 might be the D (5 bases). Trimming stripped 5 bases from V and 6 bases from J, with 16 bases between. CDR1 and CDR2 from the germline V gene are SEHNR and FQNEAQ (reference sequence). The CDR3 is made up of 14 amino acids. CDR3 coding DNA: TGTGCCAGCAGCGGCCGGGGCCCGTTGGCTGAAGCTTTCTTT. Protein product: CASSGRGPLAEAFF. The complete variable domain, with remaining parts taken from reference TRBV7-9 and TRBJ1-1, reads DTGVSQNPRHKITKRGQNVTFRCDPISEHNRLYWYRQTLGQGPEFLTYFQNEAQLEKSRLLSDRFSAERPKGSFSTLEIQRTEQGDSAMYLCASSGRGPLAEAFFGQGTRLTVV.

This clonotype was observed many times. The chain links TRBV5-1 to TRBJ1-4; 7 bases are shared with TRBD1. The CDR3 loop spans 14 amino acids. V trimming: 4 bases; J trimming: 4 bases; junction bases outside the gene matches: 4. Germline CDR1 and CDR2: SGHRS and YFSETQ. The CDR3 nucleotides read TGCGCCAGCAGCACCGGGACAGATAATGAAAAACTGTTTTTT. It yields the protein CASSTGTDNEKLFF.

This clonotype was seen repeatedly, ten times or more. The chain has TRBV7-6 and TRBJ2-5, with D possibly matching TRBD2 (6 bases). Germline values: CDR1 SGHVS, CDR2 FNYEAQ. The CDR3 consists of 19 residues. The ends were cut back, 0 bases at V and 3 bases at J, with 23 bases in the middle. In nucleotides, the CDR3 is TGTGCCAGCAGCTTAGCGCGGGGAAGGACCGGGAATTCGAAAGAGACCCAGTACTTC. Translating it yields CASSLARGRTGNSKETQYF.

This clonotype was observed many times. This rearrangement joins TRBV7-8 to TRBJ2-5, with 10 bases matching TRBD2. CDR1 is SGHVS and CDR2 is FQNEAQ in the germline V gene. With V trimmed by 5 bases and J by 5 bases, 11 bases remained unmatched. This CDR3 spans 16 amino acids. The CDR3 DNA follows: TGTGCCAGCAGCCCCCAGAGCGGGGGGGCTTGGGAGACCCAGTACTTC. This gives the protein CASSPQSGGAWETQYF.

This clonotype has a count of ten or more. The DNA of the CDR3 is TGCAGTGCTACGGCCAGCACAGATACGCAGTATTTT. Translation gives CSATASTDTQYF. The V and J genes are TRBV20-1 and TRBJ2-3; D uncertain. V dropped 4 bases and J dropped 0 bases, with 5 bases sitting between them. The CDR3 has 12 amino acids. Germline V CDR1 and CDR2: DFQATT, SNEGSKA (reference sequence).

This clonotype appeared many times. The rearrangement uses TRBV12-3 or TRBV12-4 and TRBJ2-7, with a tentative D call TRBD2 (6 bases). The V end was cut by 6 bases, the J end by 2 bases, with 11 bases between. The CDR3 is 13 residues long. As DNA, the CDR3 is TGTGCCAGCAGGAGGGACTTAACCTACGAGCAGTACTTC. It codes for CASRRDLTYEQYF.

By share of the sample, this clonotype is medium-sized. This sequence joins TRBV29-1 and TRBJ2-1, with a possible D match to TRBD2 (5 bases). The V and J ends lost 7 bases and 6 bases respectively, with 13 bases between them. In germline, CDR1 is SQVTM, CDR2 ANQGSEA. The CDR3 is made up of 12 amino acids. The CDR3 region is CSARDEGNEQFF. CDR3 nucleotides: TGCAGCGCCCGGGATGAGGGCAATGAGCAGTTCTTC.

This clonotype was detected many times. V gene TRBV5-1 combines with J gene TRBJ1-4, with D hard to call. CDR1 is SGHRS, CDR2 YFSETQ, per germline. There are 14 residues in the CDR3. Trimming pared 4 bases from V and 0 bases from J, leaving 7 bases between. The CDR3 DNA is TGCGCCAGCAGCCCCTGGACAACTAATGAAAAACTGTTTTTT. This gives the protein CASSPWTTNEKLFF.

This clonotype was seen many times. The chain combines TRBV7-6 with TRBJ2-7; possible D gene TRBD1, 6 bases. Germline CDR1 SGHVS, CDR2 FNYEAQ. Trimming shortened V by 5 bases and J by 1 base, and 12 bases separated the two germline ends. CDR3 length: 14 residues. The CDR3 DNA follows: TGTGCCAGCAGCGCACAAGGGGGTTCCTACGAGCAGTACTTC. Its translation is CASSAQGGSYEQYF.

This clonotype occurred many times. The chain recombines TRBV20-1 with TRBJ2-5; D may be TRBD2 (6 bases). The CDR3 has 13 amino acids. CDR1 and CDR2 (germline): DFQATT, SNEGSKA (reference sequence). V dropped 1 base and J dropped 2 bases, with 8 bases sitting between them. The CDR3 region is CSARVAGQETQYF. CDR3 nucleotide sequence: TGCAGTGCTAGAGTGGCGGGGCAAGAGACCCAGTACTTC.

This clonotype was picked up many times. This chain connects TRBV7-9 to TRBJ1-1, with TRBD1 identical over 8 bases. The ends lost 6 bases at V and 1 base at J; junction bases unmatched: 7. Germline V lookup: CDR1 SEHNR, CDR2 FQNEAQ (reference sequence). The CDR3 covers 15 residues. CDR3 loop: CASRVTGQENTEAFF. In nucleotides, the CDR3 is TGTGCCAGCAGGGTAACGGGACAGGAGAACACTGAAGCTTTCTTT.

This clonotype was observed a few times. Possible read error: a much larger clone is one base away. This chain uses TRBV6-1 with TRBJ1-5, with D perhaps TRBD1 (5 bases). Germline lookup yields CDR1 MNHNS and CDR2 SASEGT. This CDR3 is built from 14 residues. For the CDR3, the DNA is TGTGCCAGCAGGCACGGGACCGTGGGTCAGCCCCAGAATTTT. Translating it yields CASRHGTVGQPQNF.

This clonotype was counted many times. The CDR3 is CASSPLLGTGNNNEQFF. Written as DNA, the CDR3 is TGTGCCAGCAGTCCATTACTCGGGACAGGGAATAACAATGAGCAGTTCTTC. This chain connects TRBV7-9 to TRBJ2-1, with 9 bases lining up with TRBD1. Germline V gene lookup returns CDR1 SEHNR and CDR2 FQNEAQ (reference sequence). V lost 6 bases, J lost 5 bases, and 14 bases stayed unmatched. The CDR3 is made up of 17 amino acids.

This clonotype was observed many times. This chain connects TRBV2 to TRBJ2-1; TRBD2 is a possible D gene (6 bases). This CDR3 contains 14 residues. V lost 9 bases and J 9 bases, leaving 21 bases between the germline ends. Germline values: CDR1 SNHLY, CDR2 FYNNEI. This CDR3 reads CASTYVLALTEQFF. The CDR3 bases are TGTGCCAGTACGTACGTTCTAGCGCTTACTGAGCAGTTCTTC.

This clonotype has a count of ten or more. CDR3 loop: CASSAPGRYNEQFF. CDR3 DNA sequence: TGTGCCAGCAGCGCCCCGGGCCGTTACAATGAGCAGTTCTTC. The chain links TRBV5-6 to TRBJ2-1, with D unresolved. From germline, CDR1 is SGHDT and CDR2 YYEEEE. V was clipped by 4 bases and J by 4 bases, with 12 bases between them. The CDR3 consists of 14 residues.

This clonotype was detected ten times or more. V usage is TRBV5-5 and J usage is TRBJ1-2; no firm D call. The germline gives CDR1 SGHKS, CDR2 YYEKEE (reference sequence). The CDR3 loop spans 12 amino acids. The V end was cut by 0 bases, the J end by 6 bases, with 6 bases between. DNA of the CDR3: TGTGCCAGCAGCTTGGACGGGCATGGCTACACCTTC. Amino acids: CASSLDGHGYTF.

This clonotype was seen repeatedly, ten times or more. The gene calls are TRBV5-1 and TRBJ2-2; D perhaps matches TRBD1 (5 bases). Germline assignment: CDR1 SGHRS and CDR2 YFSETQ. The CDR3 runs 14 residues. Trimming removed 3 bases from V and 4 bases from J, with 10 bases in between. The DNA for the CDR3 is TGCGCCAGCAGCTCACAGCAGGGCACCGGGGAGCTGTTTTTT. Its translation: CASSSQQGTGELFF.

This clonotype was seen repeatedly, ten times or more. The chain recombines TRBV29-1 with TRBJ2-7; D may be TRBD1 (6 bases). V was clipped by 4 bases and J by 2 bases, with 12 bases between them. The length of the CDR3 is 13 residues. Germline CDR1 reads SQVTM; CDR2 reads ANQGSEA. CDR3 coding DNA: TGCAGCGTTGCGGCAGGGGTTCCCTACGAGCAGTACTTC. Its protein product is CSVAAGVPYEQYF.